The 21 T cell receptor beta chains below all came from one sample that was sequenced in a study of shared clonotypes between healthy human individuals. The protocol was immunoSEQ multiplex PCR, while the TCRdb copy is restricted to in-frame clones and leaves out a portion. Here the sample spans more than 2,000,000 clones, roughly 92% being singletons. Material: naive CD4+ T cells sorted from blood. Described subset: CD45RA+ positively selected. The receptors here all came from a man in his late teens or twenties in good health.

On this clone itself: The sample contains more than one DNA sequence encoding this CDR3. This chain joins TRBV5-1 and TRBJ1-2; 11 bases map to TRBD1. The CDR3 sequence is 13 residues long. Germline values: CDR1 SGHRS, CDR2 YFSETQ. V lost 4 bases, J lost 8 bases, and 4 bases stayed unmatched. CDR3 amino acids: CASSLDRGQGYTF. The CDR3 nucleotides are TGCGCCAGCAGCCTGGACAGGGGGCAAGGCTACACCTTC.

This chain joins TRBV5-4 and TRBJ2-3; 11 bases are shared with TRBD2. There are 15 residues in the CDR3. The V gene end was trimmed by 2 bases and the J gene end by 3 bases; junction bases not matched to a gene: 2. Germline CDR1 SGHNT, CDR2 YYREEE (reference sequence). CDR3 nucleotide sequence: TGTGCCAGCAGCTTAACTAGCGGGAGAACAGATACGCAGTATTTT. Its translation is CASSLTSGRTDTQYF.

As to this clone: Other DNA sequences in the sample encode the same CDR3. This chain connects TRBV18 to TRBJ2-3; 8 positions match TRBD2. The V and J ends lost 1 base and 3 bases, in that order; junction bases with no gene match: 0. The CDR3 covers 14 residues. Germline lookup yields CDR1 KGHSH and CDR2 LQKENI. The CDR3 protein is CASSPLAGTDTQYF. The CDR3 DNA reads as TGTGCCAGCTCACCACTAGCGGGGACAGATACGCAGTATTTT.

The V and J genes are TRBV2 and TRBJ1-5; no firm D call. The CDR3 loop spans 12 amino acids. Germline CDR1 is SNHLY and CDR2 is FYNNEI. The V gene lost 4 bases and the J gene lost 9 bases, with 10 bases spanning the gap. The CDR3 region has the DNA TGTGCCAGCAGTGTCCGGTCGCGGCCCCAGCATTTT. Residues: CASSVRSRPQHF. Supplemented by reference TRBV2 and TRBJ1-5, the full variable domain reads EPEVTQTPSHQVTQMGQEVILRCVPISNHLYFYWYRQILGQKVEFLVSFYNNEISEKSEIFDDQFSVERPDGSNFTLKIRSTKLEDSAMYFCASSVRSRPQHFGDGTRLSIL.

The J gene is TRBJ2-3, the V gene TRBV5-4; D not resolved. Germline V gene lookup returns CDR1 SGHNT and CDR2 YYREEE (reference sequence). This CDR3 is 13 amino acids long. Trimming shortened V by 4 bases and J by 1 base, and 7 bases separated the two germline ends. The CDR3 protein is CASSVRGTDTQYF. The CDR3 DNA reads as TGTGCCAGCAGCGTACGGGGCACAGATACGCAGTATTTT.

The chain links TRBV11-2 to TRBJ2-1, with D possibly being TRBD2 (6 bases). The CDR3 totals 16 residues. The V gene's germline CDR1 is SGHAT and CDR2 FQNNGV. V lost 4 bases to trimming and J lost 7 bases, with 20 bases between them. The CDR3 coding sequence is TGTGCCAGCAGCTCTCTTCCGGGACTGACGGTGAATGAGCAGTTCTTC. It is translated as CASSSLPGLTVNEQFF.

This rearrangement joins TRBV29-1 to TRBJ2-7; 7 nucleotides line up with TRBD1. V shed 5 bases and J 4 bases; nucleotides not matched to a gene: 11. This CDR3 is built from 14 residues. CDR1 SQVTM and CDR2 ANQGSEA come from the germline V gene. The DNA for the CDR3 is TGCAGCGTTAGTGTCGGGACAGACTTATACGAGCAGTACTTC. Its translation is CSVSVGTDLYEQYF.

The chain's CDR3 is CASSLSIARGSDEQFF. The CDR3 DNA sequence: TGTGCCAGCTCACTTAGTATCGCAAGGGGCTCGGATGAGCAGTTCTTC. This chain uses TRBV18 with TRBJ2-1; a possible D gene is TRBD1 (5 bases). In germline, CDR1 is KGHSH, CDR2 LQKENI. V was pared by 4 bases and J by 8 bases, with 21 bases between. The length of the CDR3 is 16 residues.

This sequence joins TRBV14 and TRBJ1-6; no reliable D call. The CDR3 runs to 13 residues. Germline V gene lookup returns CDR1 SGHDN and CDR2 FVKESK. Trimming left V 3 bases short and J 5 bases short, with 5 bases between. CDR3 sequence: CASSHRHNSPLHF. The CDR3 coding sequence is TGTGCCAGCAGCCACAGACATAATTCACCCCTCCACTTT.

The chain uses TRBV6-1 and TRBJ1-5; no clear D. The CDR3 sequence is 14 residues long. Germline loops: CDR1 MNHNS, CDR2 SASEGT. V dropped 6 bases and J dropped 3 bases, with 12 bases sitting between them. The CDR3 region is CASSLFGDNQPQHF. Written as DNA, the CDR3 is TGTGCCAGCAGCCTTTTTGGGGACAATCAGCCCCAGCATTTT.

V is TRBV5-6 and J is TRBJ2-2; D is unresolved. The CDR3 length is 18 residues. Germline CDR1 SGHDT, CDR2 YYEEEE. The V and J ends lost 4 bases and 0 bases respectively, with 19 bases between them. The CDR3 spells CASSGLIDEDANTGELFF. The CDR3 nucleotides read TGTGCCAGCAGCGGCCTTATCGATGAGGATGCGAACACCGGGGAGCTGTTTTTT.

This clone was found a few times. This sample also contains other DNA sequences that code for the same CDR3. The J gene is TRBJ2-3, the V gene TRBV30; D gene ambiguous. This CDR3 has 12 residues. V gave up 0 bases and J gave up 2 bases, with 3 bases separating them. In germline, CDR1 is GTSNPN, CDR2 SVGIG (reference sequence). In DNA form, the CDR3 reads TGTGCCTGGAGTGTACTCACAGATACGCAGTATTTT. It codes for CAWSVLTDTQYF.

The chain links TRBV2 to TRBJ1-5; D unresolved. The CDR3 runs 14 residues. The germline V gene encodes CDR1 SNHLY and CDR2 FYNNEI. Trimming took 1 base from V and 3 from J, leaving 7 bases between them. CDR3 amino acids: CASSEGQNNQPQHF. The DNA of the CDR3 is TGTGCCAGCAGTGAAGGGCAGAACAATCAGCCCCAGCATTTT.

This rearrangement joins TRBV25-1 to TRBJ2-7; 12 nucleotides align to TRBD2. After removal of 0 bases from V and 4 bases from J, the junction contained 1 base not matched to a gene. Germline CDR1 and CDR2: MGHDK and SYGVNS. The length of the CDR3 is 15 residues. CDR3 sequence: CASSEYTSGGYEQYF. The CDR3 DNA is TGTGCCAGCAGTGAATATACTAGCGGGGGGTACGAGCAGTACTTC.

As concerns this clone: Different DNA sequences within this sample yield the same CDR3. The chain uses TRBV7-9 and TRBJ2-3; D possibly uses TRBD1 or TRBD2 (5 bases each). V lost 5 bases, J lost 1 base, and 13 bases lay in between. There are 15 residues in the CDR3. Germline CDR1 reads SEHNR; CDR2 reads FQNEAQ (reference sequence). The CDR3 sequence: CASSPGAGGTDTQYF. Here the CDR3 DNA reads TGTGCCAGCAGCCCCGGGGCAGGTGGCACAGATACGCAGTATTTT.

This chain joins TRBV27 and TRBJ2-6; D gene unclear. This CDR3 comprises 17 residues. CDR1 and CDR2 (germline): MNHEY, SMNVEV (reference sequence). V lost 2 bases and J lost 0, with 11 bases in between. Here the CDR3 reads CASSLRPTVSGANVLTF. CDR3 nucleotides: TGTGCCAGCAGTTTAAGGCCGACCGTCTCTGGGGCCAACGTCCTGACTTTC.

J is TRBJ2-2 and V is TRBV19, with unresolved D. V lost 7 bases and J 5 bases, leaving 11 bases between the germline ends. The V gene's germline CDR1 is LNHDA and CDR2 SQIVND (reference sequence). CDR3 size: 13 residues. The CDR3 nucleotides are TGTGCCAGTACCCGCCTGGGGACCGGGGAGCTGTTTTTT. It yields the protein CASTRLGTGELFF.

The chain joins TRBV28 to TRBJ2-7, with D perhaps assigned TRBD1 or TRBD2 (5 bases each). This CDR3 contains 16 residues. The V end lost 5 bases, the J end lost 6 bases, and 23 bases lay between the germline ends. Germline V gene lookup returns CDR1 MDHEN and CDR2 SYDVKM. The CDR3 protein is CASSHPGAPTGGEQYF. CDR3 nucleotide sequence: TGTGCCAGCAGTCACCCCGGGGCACCCACCGGAGGCGAGCAGTACTTC.

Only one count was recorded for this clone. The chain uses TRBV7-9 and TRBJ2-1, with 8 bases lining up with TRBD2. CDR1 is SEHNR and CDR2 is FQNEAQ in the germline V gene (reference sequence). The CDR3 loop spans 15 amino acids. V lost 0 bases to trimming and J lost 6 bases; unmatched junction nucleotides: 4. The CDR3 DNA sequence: TGTGCCAGCAGCTTAGCCGGGACTAGAGCCAATGAGCAGTTCTTC. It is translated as CASSLAGTRANEQFF.

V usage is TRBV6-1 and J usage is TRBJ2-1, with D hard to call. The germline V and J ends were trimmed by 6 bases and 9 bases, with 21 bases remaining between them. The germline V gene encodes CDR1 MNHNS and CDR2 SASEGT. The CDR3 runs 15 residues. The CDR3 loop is CASSARADLHREQFF. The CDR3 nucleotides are TGTGCCAGCAGCGCGCGCGCAGACTTACATCGTGAGCAGTTCTTC.

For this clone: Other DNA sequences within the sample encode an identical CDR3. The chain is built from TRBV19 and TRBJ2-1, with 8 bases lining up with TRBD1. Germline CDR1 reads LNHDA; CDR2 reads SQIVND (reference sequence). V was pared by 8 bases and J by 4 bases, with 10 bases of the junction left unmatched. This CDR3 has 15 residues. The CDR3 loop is CASSISGQAYNEQFF. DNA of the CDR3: TGTGCCAGTTCCATATCGGGACAGGCTTACAATGAGCAGTTCTTC.